This T cell receptor beta chain originates from a study of T-cell memory formation after mild COVID-19. With respect to this clonotype: Antigen unknown.

The CDR3 consists of 17 residues. Germline V gene data show CDR1 as SGHRS and CDR2 as YFSETQ. V lost 0 bases, J lost 0 bases, and 15 bases lay in between. General study findings and limits: There were some responding clones in pre-infection memory, which suggested that cross-reactive memory had joined.

Researchers used 5'RACE with constant-segment primers to make TCR alpha and TCR beta cDNA libraries that carry sample barcodes and UMIs. One entry per CDR3 protein, called by TCRdb with MiXCR from the 5' RACE reads. The table records 450,000 to 650,000 distinct CDR3 sequences, about a fifth of them present only once. This sequence originates from an adult woman who had mild COVID-19 (a few samples of this study predate the infection). Cell type and time point are not known. The rearrangement joins TRBV5-1 to TRBJ1-1, with a tentative D call TRBD1 (5 bases). Source material: PBMCs or a T cell subset sorted from them (not recorded which). CDR3 sequence: CASSLARAAQMNTEAFF. CDR3 bases: TGCGCCAGCAGCTTGGCCAGGGCAGCCCAAATGAACACTGAAGCTTTCTTT.